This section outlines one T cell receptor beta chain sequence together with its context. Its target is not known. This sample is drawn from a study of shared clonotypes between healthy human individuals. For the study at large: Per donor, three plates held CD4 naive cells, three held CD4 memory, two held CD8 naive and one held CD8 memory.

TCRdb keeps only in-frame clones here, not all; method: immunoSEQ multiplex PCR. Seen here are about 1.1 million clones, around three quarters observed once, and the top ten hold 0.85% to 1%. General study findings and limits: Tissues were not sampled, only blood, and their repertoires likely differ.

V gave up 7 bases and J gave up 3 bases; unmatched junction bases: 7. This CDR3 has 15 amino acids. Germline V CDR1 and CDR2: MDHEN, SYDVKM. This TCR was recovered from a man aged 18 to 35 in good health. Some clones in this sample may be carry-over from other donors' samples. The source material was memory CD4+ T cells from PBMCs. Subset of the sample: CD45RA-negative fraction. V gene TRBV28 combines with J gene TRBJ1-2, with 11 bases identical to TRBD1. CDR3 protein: CASKERTGGDYGYTF. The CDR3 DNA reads TGTGCCAGCAAGGAGAGGACAGGGGGCGACTATGGCTACACCTTC.